This T cell receptor (beta chain) was observed in a study of shared clonotypes between healthy human individuals. Study background: Aged between 18 and 49, the donors were a couple of women and a few men.

The unsorted PBMC sample used ten immunoSEQ deep assay plates. Data came from immunoSEQ multiplex PCR; TCRdb stores just in-frame clones and leaves some out. The sample has fewer than 550,000 clones, 60% to 80% seen once. V shed 0 bases and J shed 0 bases, with 10 bases lying between them. Germline-derived CDR1 and CDR2 are SGDLS and YYNGEE. The CDR3 runs to 15 residues. Donors, without exception, were Caucasian adults residing in Nashville, Tennessee. On this clone itself: In the same sample, other DNA sequences code for this CDR3.

The chain recombines TRBV9 with TRBJ2-7; D tentatively reads TRBD1 or TRBD2 (5 bases each). Sequenced sample: PBMCs. This TCR came from a woman in her thirties or forties in good health. Some clones in this sample may be carry-over from other donors' samples. The CDR3, as DNA: TGTGCCAGCAGCGTAGGGCCCGGGGCCTCCTACGAGCAGTACTTC. Amino acid sequence: CASSVGPGASYEQYF.